This TCR beta chain was recovered during a study of CD8 T cells in ankylosing spondylitis. TCRdb called the 5' RACE reads again in MiXCR, with one record for every CDR3 protein. The table records 340,000 or so distinct CDR3 sequences, 14% to 15% of them present only once. Broader study findings: Disease-linked clones reportedly showed significant enrichment in matched ankylosing spondylitis synovial fluid. Disease-associated clonotypes exhibited CD8+ identity and were relatively infrequent in peripheral blood.

Worth noting for this clonotype: Its antigen is as yet unknown.

Germline CDR1 LGHDT, CDR2 YNNKEL (reference sequence). V lost 4 bases and J 8 bases, leaving 11 bases between the germline ends. The length of the CDR3 is 13 residues. The chain is built from TRBV3-1 and TRBJ1-4, with no clear D. Sequences were obtained from blood, either unsorted or a sorted T cell fraction (not recorded which). The sequence was obtained from a male donor with ankylosing spondylitis or in good health (not recorded which). This CDR3 is CASSPSGGEKLFF. CDR3 sequence (DNA): TGTGCCAGCAGCCCATCTGGAGGCGAAAAACTGTTTTTT.